These 3 T cell receptor beta chains originate from one sample sequenced in a study of blood T cell repertoires in COVID-19. The protocol was immunoSEQ multiplex PCR, while the TCRdb copy is restricted to in-frame clones and leaves out a portion. In the table there are about 330,000 clones, around 86% of which are singletons. The sequencing input was peripheral blood. These TCRs come from a woman between 45 and 65 years old with acute or convalescent COVID-19.

V is TRBV24-1 and J is TRBJ2-2; tentatively, D is TRBD1 (6 bases). The CDR3 is 13 residues long. The V gene lost 8 bases and the J gene lost 2 bases, with 8 bases spanning the gap. Germline V lookup: CDR1 KGHDR, CDR2 SFDVKD. The CDR3 loop reads CATTGVNTGELFF. The DNA of the CDR3 is TGTGCCACCACAGGGGTCAACACCGGGGAGCTGTTTTTT.

The V gene is TRBV3-1 (or the pseudogene TRBV3-2), the J gene TRBJ1-2; possibly TRBD1 for D (5 bases). Germline loops: CDR1 LGHDT, CDR2 YNNKEL (reference sequence). V was pared by 0 bases and J by 8 bases, with 19 bases between. CDR3 length: 16 residues. The chain's CDR3 is CASSQEAGNRIFGYTF. CDR3 DNA sequence: TGTGCCAGCAGCCAAGAGGCAGGGAACAGGATTTTCGGCTACACCTTC.

The chain carries TRBV20-1 and TRBJ1-3, with TRBD1 as a possible D gene (5 bases). The CDR3 extends over 16 amino acids. CDR1 is DFQATT, CDR2 SNEGSKA, per germline (reference sequence). V lost 3 bases to trimming and J lost 0 bases, with 15 bases between them. The CDR3 protein is CSASRGRLTSGNTIYF. The DNA of the CDR3 is TGCAGTGCTAGTAGGGGCCGTCTAACCTCTGGAAACACCATATATTTT.